One and the same sample provided the 26 T cell receptor beta chains below, sequenced in a study of cytomegalovirus exposure and HLA in healthy donors. Only in-frame clones appear in the TCRdb table, and some are missing; sequencing was by immunoSEQ multiplex PCR. The data contain 130,000 or so clones, 90% of them singletons. Material: PBMCs. These receptor sequences come from a woman aged 25 to 39 in good health and CMV-seropositive.

This clone showed up just a few times. V gene TRBV13 combines with J gene TRBJ2-1; D perhaps matches TRBD2 (6 bases). Germline V gives CDR1 PRHDT, CDR2 FYEKMQ (reference sequence). The CDR3 spans 17 residues. V lost 4 bases to trimming and J lost 0 bases, with 16 bases between them. The chain's CDR3 is CASSSRIAAPSYNEQFF. In nucleotides, the CDR3 is TGTGCCAGCAGCTCACGTATAGCGGCCCCCTCCTACAATGAGCAGTTCTTC. The entire variable domain, with the rest obtained from reference TRBV13 and TRBJ2-1, is as follows: AAGVIQSPRHLIKEKRETATLKCYPIPRHDTVYWYQQGPGQDPQFLISFYEKMQSDKGSIPDRFSAQQFSDYHSELNMSSLELGDSALYFCASSSRIAAPSYNEQFFGPGTRLTVL.

The CDR3 DNA reads TGTGCCAGCAGCAGGACAGGGGCCTACTACGAGCAGTACTTC. Encoded protein: CASSRTGAYYEQYF. This chain uses TRBV28 with TRBJ2-7, with 9 bases identical to TRBD1. The CDR3 has 14 residues. CDR1 MDHEN and CDR2 SYDVKM come from the germline V gene. Trimming removed 6 bases from V and 3 bases from J; junction bases left unmatched: 6.

This clone has a single count. This chain connects TRBV28 to TRBJ2-3; D is ambiguous. The germline V gene encodes CDR1 MDHEN and CDR2 SYDVKM. Trimming left V 3 bases short and J 3 bases short, with 7 bases between. CDR3 length equals 13 residues. The CDR3 reads CASSLTRTDTQYF. The CDR3 DNA reads TGTGCCAGCAGTTTGACTCGTACAGATACGCAGTATTTT. Filled out from reference TRBV28 and TRBJ2-3, the complete variable domain reads DVKVTQSSRYLVKRTGEKVFLECVQDMDHENMFWYRQDPGLGLRLIYFSYDVKMKEKGDIPEGYSVSREKKERFSLILESASTNQTSMYLCASSLTRTDTQYFGPGTRLTVL.

The chain is built from TRBV28 and TRBJ1-6; 10 positions agree with TRBD1. Trimming removed 6 bases from V and 5 bases from J; junction bases left unmatched: 7. The CDR3 has 16 amino acids. Germline loops: CDR1 MDHEN, CDR2 SYDVKM. CDR3 nucleotides: TGTGCCAGCAGAACGACGGACAGGGGGAATAATTCACCCCTCCACTTT. It translates to CASRTTDRGNNSPLHF.

The V call is TRBV6-1, the J call TRBJ2-7; D might be TRBD1 (5 bases). The germline V gene has CDR1 MNHNS and CDR2 SASEGT. V was pared by 3 bases and J by 4 bases, with 10 bases between. The CDR3 has 13 residues. The CDR3 bases are TGTGCCAGCAGTGACAGCAGGGTTTACGAGCAGTACTTC. Translating it yields CASSDSRVYEQYF.

The V and J genes are TRBV6-5 and TRBJ1-4; TRBD1 might be the D (5 bases). V dropped 10 bases and J dropped 3 bases, with 15 bases sitting between them. CDR1 and CDR2 from the germline V gene are MNHEY and SVGAGI. This CDR3 has 14 amino acids. Here the CDR3 reads CATGPDSSNEKLFF. CDR3 nucleotides: TGTGCCACCGGTCCCGACAGTTCTAATGAAAAACTGTTTTTT.

The genes are TRBV25-1 and TRBJ2-1, with TRBD2 matching over 13 bases. This CDR3 has 18 amino acids. Trimming took 1 base from V and 5 from J; bases not matched to a gene: 8. The germline gives CDR1 MGHDK, CDR2 SYGVNS. In DNA form, the CDR3 reads TGTGCCAGCAGTGAATTGCTACTAGCGGGGGGGGTAAACAATGAGCAGTTCTTC. This codes for CASSELLLAGGVNNEQFF. The full variable domain, its missing parts supplied by reference TRBV25-1 and TRBJ2-1, is EADIYQTPRYLVIGTGKKITLECSQTMGHDKMYWYQQDPGMELHLIHYSYGVNSTEKGDLSSESTVSRIRTEHFPLTLESARPSHTSQYLCASSELLLAGGVNNEQFFGPGTRLTVL.

In this sample, this clone turned up once. CDR3 in amino acids: CASSPGTSGDYNEQFF. CDR3 nucleotide sequence: TGTGCCAGCAGCCCCGGGACTAGCGGCGACTACAATGAGCAGTTCTTC. V gene TRBV5-4 combines with J gene TRBJ2-1, with 11 positions matching TRBD2. V was clipped by 4 bases and J by 3 bases; unmatched bases: 6. CDR3 length: 16 residues. The germline V gene has CDR1 SGHNT and CDR2 YYREEE (reference sequence).

The chain links TRBV15 to TRBJ2-3; D may be TRBD1 (5 bases). This CDR3 has 14 amino acids. The germline gives CDR1 LNHNV, CDR2 YYDKDF (reference sequence). V gave up 3 bases and J gave up 0 bases, with 7 bases separating them. The CDR3 here is CATSSRQSTDTQYF. The DNA of the CDR3 is TGTGCCACCAGCAGCCGACAGAGCACAGATACGCAGTATTTT.

This clone was seen just once. The chain employs TRBV27 and TRBJ2-7, with 7 bases identical to TRBD2. CDR1 MNHEY and CDR2 SMNVEV come from the germline V gene (reference sequence). V was clipped by 5 bases and J by 6 bases; unmatched bases: 7. CDR3 length equals 13 residues. CDR3 sequence: CASSRGLRAEQYF. DNA for the CDR3: TGTGCCAGCAGTAGGGGACTAAGGGCCGAGCAGTACTTC.

The chain links TRBV4-1 to TRBJ2-7, with D unclear. Germline CDR1 reads MGHRA; CDR2 reads YSYEKL. The V end lost 2 bases, the J end lost 1 base, and 6 bases lay between the germline ends. The CDR3 spans 13 residues. The CDR3 here is CASSQQNSYEQYF. The CDR3 DNA reads TGCGCCAGCAGCCAACAAAATTCCTACGAGCAGTACTTC.

The chain links TRBV7-9 to TRBJ2-7; 8 bases agree with TRBD1. J was trimmed by 1 base and V by 4 bases; bases with no gene match: 15. Germline CDR1 reads SEHNR; CDR2 reads FQNEAQ (reference sequence). This CDR3 has 18 residues. The CDR3 bases are TGTGCCAGCAGCTACCAGGACAGGGCGGGTGGAAGATCCTACGAGCAGTACTTC. It is translated as CASSYQDRAGGRSYEQYF.

This clone was seen only once. V usage is TRBV28 and J usage is TRBJ2-7; TRBD2 matches 9 bases. V was clipped by 7 bases and J by 4 bases; unmatched bases: 14. The V gene's germline CDR1 is MDHEN and CDR2 SYDVKM. This CDR3 has 16 residues. CDR3 coding DNA: TGTGCCAGCATGAATTTATGGGCGGGGGGGCATTACGAGCAGTACTTC. The encoded protein is CASMNLWAGGHYEQYF. The entire variable domain, with the rest obtained from reference TRBV28 and TRBJ2-7, is as follows: DVKVTQSSRYLVKRTGEKVFLECVQDMDHENMFWYRQDPGLGLRLIYFSYDVKMKEKGDIPEGYSVSREKKERFSLILESASTNQTSMYLCASMNLWAGGHYEQYFGPGTRLTVT.

The V and J genes are TRBV18 and TRBJ2-5, with D possibly TRBD1 on 5 matching bases. CDR1 and CDR2 from the germline V gene are KGHSH and LQKENI. The CDR3 length is 18 residues. Trimming left V 3 bases short and J 1 base short, with 21 bases between. The CDR3 spells CASSPYRLPGHTQETQYF. In DNA, the CDR3 is TGTGCCAGCTCACCTTACCGGTTGCCTGGACACACCCAAGAGACCCAGTACTTC.

The chain uses TRBV28 and TRBJ1-4; TRBD1 aligns across 10 bases. This CDR3 contains 15 residues. Germline V gives CDR1 MDHEN, CDR2 SYDVKM. Trimming took 6 bases from V and 4 from J; bases not matched to a gene: 5. In DNA, the CDR3 is TGTGCCAGCAGCCGCTGGACAGGGGGTAATGAAAAACTGTTTTTT. Encoded protein: CASSRWTGGNEKLFF.

The chain couples TRBV6-5 to TRBJ1-1; no clear D gene. The CDR3 runs 15 residues. V shed 5 bases and J shed 1 base, with 14 bases lying between them. Germline CDR1 reads MNHEY; CDR2 reads SVGAGI. The CDR3 DNA reads as TGTGCCAGCAGTAACCACGAGGGCCGGAACACTGAAGCTTTCTTT. It translates to CASSNHEGRNTEAFF.

The chain links TRBV27 to TRBJ2-1; no definite D call. The V end was cut by 3 bases, the J end by 7 bases, with 19 bases between. The V gene's germline CDR1 is MNHEY and CDR2 SMNVEV (reference sequence). The CDR3 covers 16 residues. The CDR3 DNA reads TGTGCCAGCAGTTTTTTCTCCGGGTTTCTCGGGAATGAGCAGTTCTTC. This gives the protein CASSFFSGFLGNEQFF.

The J gene is TRBJ2-3, the V gene TRBV2, with 7 bases that match TRBD2. Germline CDR1 and CDR2: SNHLY and FYNNEI. The CDR3 loop spans 14 amino acids. The V gene end was trimmed by 6 bases and the J gene end by 1 base; junction bases not matched to a gene: 4. The CDR3 reads CASRRAGGTDTQYF. In DNA form, the CDR3 reads TGTGCCAGCAGAAGGGCGGGGGGCACAGATACGCAGTATTTT.

This chain connects TRBV28 to TRBJ1-3; D perhaps matches TRBD1 (6 bases). Germline-derived CDR1 and CDR2 are MDHEN and SYDVKM. The CDR3 runs 15 residues. V lost 3 bases and J lost 2, with 11 bases in between. The CDR3: CASSFTGTPGNTIYF. The CDR3 DNA is TGTGCCAGCAGTTTTACAGGGACGCCTGGAAACACCATATATTTT.

This clone was observed a handful of times. This sequence joins TRBV28 and TRBJ2-7; possibly TRBD1 for D (7 bases). V lost 3 bases and J 2 bases, leaving 14 bases between the germline ends. The V gene's germline CDR1 is MDHEN and CDR2 SYDVKM. The CDR3 extends over 15 amino acids. CDR3 sequence (DNA): TGTGCCAGCAGTTTTGGAGGGGGCGTTGCCTACGAGCAGTACTTC. Protein sequence: CASSFGGGVAYEQYF.

The CDR3: CASTPSAGGPYEQYF. The DNA for the CDR3 is TGTGCCAGCACCCCCAGCGCAGGGGGACCTTACGAGCAGTACTTC. The chain is built from TRBV6-5 and TRBJ2-7, with 7 nucleotides matching TRBD1. Germline CDR1 is MNHEY and CDR2 is SVGAGI. Trimming cost V 7 bases and J 4 bases; bases outside gene matches: 13. The length of the CDR3 is 15 residues.

This clone appeared a few times. The genes are TRBV10-1 and TRBJ1-6; TRBD1 might be the D (6 bases). Germline V gene lookup returns CDR1 WNHNN and CDR2 SYGVQD (reference sequence). The CDR3 loop spans 16 amino acids. V shed 0 bases and J shed 12 bases, with 18 bases lying between them. CDR3 in DNA: TGCGCCAGCAGTGAGTCCCCCGAGGGGGGGCGCAGACCCCTCCACTTT. Its protein is CASSESPEGGRRPLHF.

This chain links TRBV5-1 with TRBJ1-4, with 9 bases lining up with TRBD1. The V gene's germline CDR1 is SGHRS and CDR2 YFSETQ. This CDR3 is built from 15 residues. After removal of 3 bases from V and 7 bases from J, the junction contained 7 bases not matched to a gene. CDR3 region: CASSYLTGGGEKLFF. The CDR3 nucleotides read TGCGCCAGCAGCTATCTAACAGGGGGCGGTGAAAAACTGTTTTTT.

The gene calls are TRBV6-1 and TRBJ1-2; 10 nucleotides match TRBD1. Germline loops: CDR1 MNHNS, CDR2 SASEGT. The CDR3 has 14 amino acids. The ends lost 6 bases at V and 2 bases at J; junction bases unmatched: 3. CDR3 nucleotide sequence: TGTGCCAGCAGACTGGGACAGGGGAACTATGGCTACACCTTC. This encodes CASRLGQGNYGYTF.

The V gene is TRBV6-5, the J gene TRBJ1-5; D gene ambiguous. The CDR3 has 15 amino acids. Germline lookup yields CDR1 MNHEY and CDR2 SVGAGI. V was pared by 4 bases and J by 2 bases, with 12 bases between. As DNA, the CDR3 is TGTGCCAGCAGTTCAAGCCCGGGTGGCAATCAGCCCCAGCATTTT. Translated: CASSSSPGGNQPQHF.

This chain uses TRBV19 with TRBJ1-2; D gene ambiguous. The CDR3 extends over 12 amino acids. Looked up from germline, CDR1 is LNHDA and CDR2 is SQIVND (reference sequence). The V end was cut by 5 bases, the J end by 6 bases, with 10 bases between. CDR3 nucleotide sequence: TGTGCCAGTAGTGGATGGGCAGATGGCTACACCTTC. This encodes CASSGWADGYTF.